This entry lists 24 T cell receptor beta chains sequenced from one sample in a study of blood T cell repertoires in COVID-19. Method: immunoSEQ multiplex PCR; TCRdb's copy keeps in-frame clones and lacks some. The sample shows about 410,000 clones, about nine tenths of them seen only once. The sequenced sample consisted of PBMCs or T cells enriched from blood (not recorded which). The receptors derive from a man aged 18 to 30 who had recovered from COVID-19.

The chain is built from TRBV7-3 and TRBJ1-2; the D is unclear. Germline V gene sequence: CDR1 SGHTA, CDR2 FQGTGA. V lost 5 bases to trimming and J lost 8 bases, with 21 bases between them. This CDR3 has 15 amino acids. In nucleotides, the CDR3 is TGTGCCAGCAGCCTGAGTCCCGCGTCCCCTAGCGGCTACACCTTC. It translates to CASSLSPASPSGYTF.

The gene calls are TRBV27 and TRBJ1-5; a possible D gene is TRBD1 (6 bases). The CDR3 totals 15 residues. Deletions cut 3 bases from V and 5 bases from J, with 14 bases between. CDR1 is MNHEY, CDR2 SMNVEV, per germline (reference sequence). CDR3 loop: CASSFGGAVDQPQHF. CDR3 nucleotides: TGTGCCAGCAGTTTTGGGGGCGCGGTGGATCAGCCCCAGCATTTT.

This chain uses TRBV2 with TRBJ1-3, with 10 nucleotides matching TRBD1. CDR1 is SNHLY and CDR2 is FYNNEI in the germline V gene. This CDR3 has 15 amino acids. V lost 5 bases and J lost 4; bases outside the gene matches: 5. CDR3 sequence: CASSPGTGEGNTIYF. The CDR3 coding sequence is TGTGCCAGCAGTCCCGGGACAGGGGAAGGAAACACCATATATTTT. Together with reference TRBV2 and TRBJ1-3, the CDR3 gives the full variable domain: EPEVTQTPSHQVTQMGQEVILRCVPISNHLYFYWYRQILGQKVEFLVSFYNNEISEKSEIFDDQFSVERPDGSNFTLKIRSTKLEDSAMYFCASSPGTGEGNTIYFGEGSWLTVV.

The gene calls are TRBV2 and TRBJ2-1; 11 bases map to TRBD2. Germline V gives CDR1 SNHLY, CDR2 FYNNEI. CDR3 length: 14 residues. Trimming removed 4 bases from V and 8 bases from J; junction bases left unmatched: 4. The CDR3 bases are TGTGCCAGCAGTGCGACTAGCGGGGTGCATGAGCAGTTCTTC. This encodes CASSATSGVHEQFF.

The chain links TRBV7-3 to TRBJ2-3; TRBD2 matches at 15 bases. CDR3 size: 16 residues. Germline trimming cut 5 bases from V and 3 bases from J; bases unmatched to any gene: 3. Germline V gene lookup returns CDR1 SGHTA and CDR2 FQGTGA. CDR3 nucleotide sequence: TGTGCCAGCAGCCCGGGACTAGCGGGAGGTACAGATACGCAGTATTTT. This gives the protein CASSPGLAGGTDTQYF.

The chain combines TRBV19 with TRBJ1-2; 8 bases line up with TRBD1. The length of the CDR3 is 16 residues. From germline, CDR1 is LNHDA and CDR2 SQIVND (reference sequence). V dropped 10 bases and J dropped 4; count of bases not matched to a gene: 17. The CDR3 DNA reads as TGTGCCACTCAGGACAGGGCTTCACCCAGCGGCTATGGCTACACCTTC. Protein: CATQDRASPSGYGYTF.

The chain couples TRBV5-1 to TRBJ2-7; 7 nucleotides agree with TRBD1. This CDR3 is 13 amino acids long. Trimming took 2 bases from V and 5 from J; bases not matched to a gene: 4. The V gene's germline CDR1 is SGHRS and CDR2 YFSETQ. DNA for the CDR3: TGCGCCAGCAGCTTATGGGGACAGCACGAGCAGTACTTC. The encoded protein is CASSLWGQHEQYF.

CDR3 nucleotide sequence: TGTGCCAGCAGTCCGGGACAGGGATCCTACGAGCAGTACTTC. Its protein product is CASSPGQGSYEQYF. The chain recombines TRBV2 with TRBJ2-7, with 9 bases lining up with TRBD1. Germline assignment: CDR1 SNHLY and CDR2 FYNNEI. V trimming: 5 bases; J trimming: 1 base; junction bases outside the gene matches: 3. The CDR3 runs 14 residues.

The CDR3, as DNA: TGTGCCCGAGCCCAGGAAAGCACAGATACGCAGTATTTT. Translating gives CARAQESTDTQYF. V is TRBV2 and J is TRBJ2-3; D is unclear. CDR3 length: 13 amino acids. Germline CDR1 reads SNHLY; CDR2 reads FYNNEI. The V gene lost 11 bases and the J gene lost 0 bases, with 12 bases spanning the gap.

This clone was observed once. The chain joins TRBV5-1 to TRBJ2-7; D not resolved. With 4 bases removed from V and 4 bases from J, the gap between germline ends came to 15 bases. The CDR3 is made up of 14 amino acids. CDR1 is SGHRS and CDR2 is YFSETQ in the germline V gene. CDR3 amino acids: CASSPGGAIYEQYF. The CDR3 DNA reads as TGCGCCAGCAGCCCGGGTGGCGCCATTTACGAGCAGTACTTC.

This sequence joins TRBV10-3 and TRBJ1-5; no reliable D call. Germline assignment: CDR1 ENHRY and CDR2 SYGVKD. The CDR3 has 11 amino acids. Trimming removed 10 bases from V and 2 bases from J, with 6 bases in between. CDR3: CASGGNQPQHF. For the CDR3, the DNA is TGTGCCAGCGGGGGCAATCAGCCCCAGCATTTT.

The chain is built from TRBV27 and TRBJ2-7, with D tentatively TRBD2 (7 bases). The CDR3 has 14 amino acids. Looked up from germline, CDR1 is MNHEY and CDR2 is SMNVEV (reference sequence). Trimming stripped 4 bases from V and 5 bases from J, with 15 bases between. The CDR3 protein is CASSSRGGAHEQYF. The CDR3 coding sequence is TGTGCCAGCAGTTCGAGGGGGGGGGCCCACGAGCAGTACTTC.

V and J are TRBV7-9 and TRBJ1-1; tentatively, D is TRBD1 (6 bases). Germline values: CDR1 SEHNR, CDR2 FQNEAQ (reference sequence). This CDR3 is built from 14 residues. V was trimmed by 5 bases and J by 3 bases, leaving 13 bases between them. In DNA form, the CDR3 reads TGTGCCAGCAGCCCGACAGGTCCCGACACTGAAGCTTTCTTT. Translation: CASSPTGPDTEAFF.

The chain recombines TRBV28 with TRBJ2-7; D gene uncertain. In germline, CDR1 is MDHEN, CDR2 SYDVKM. This CDR3 is 12 amino acids long. With 4 bases removed from V and 6 bases from J, the gap between germline ends came to 10 bases. The CDR3 DNA follows: TGTGCCAGCAGTTCCCTCGTCGGCGAGCAGTACTTC. This translates into CASSSLVGEQYF.

CDR3 region: CASSLGSGTSGSQQYF. DNA for the CDR3: TGTGCCAGCAGTTTAGGGTCCGGGACTAGCGGGAGTCAGCAGTACTTC. The chain links TRBV27 to TRBJ2-7; 14 bases map to TRBD2. Germline CDR1 MNHEY, CDR2 SMNVEV (reference sequence). The CDR3 runs 16 residues. V lost 2 bases and J lost 8; bases outside the gene matches: 8.

This chain links TRBV6-5 with TRBJ2-4, with TRBD1 identical over 11 bases. This CDR3 spans 14 amino acids. Germline V gene lookup returns CDR1 MNHEY and CDR2 SVGAGI. Losses at the gene ends were 6 bases for V and 8 bases for J; bases not matched to a gene: 6. For the CDR3, the DNA is TGTGCCAGCAGCAAGGGACAGGGGGTTCACATTCAGTACTTC. As protein: CASSKGQGVHIQYF.

The chain carries TRBV5-3 and TRBJ1-4; TRBD1 matches 7 bases. TRBV5-3 is labeled an ORF, and its function is uncertain. J was trimmed by 8 bases and V by 0 bases; bases with no gene match: 4. The CDR3 covers 14 residues. The CDR3 DNA reads TGTGCCAGAAGCTTGGGACAGGGCGGCGAAAAACTGTTTTTT. Its protein is CARSLGQGGEKLFF.

V gene TRBV9 combines with J gene TRBJ2-1; 10 nucleotides agree with TRBD1. The CDR3 loop spans 15 amino acids. CDR1 and CDR2 from the germline V gene are SGDLS and YYNGEE. The junction had 5 bases not matched to a gene; V was cut back by 4 bases and J by 4 bases. The CDR3 bases are TGTGCCAGCAGCCCCCGGACAGGGGGATACAATGAGCAGTTCTTC. It codes for CASSPRTGGYNEQFF.

This chain links TRBV27 with TRBJ2-3; 10 nucleotides align to TRBD2. The length of the CDR3 is 17 residues. With 6 bases clipped from V and 6 bases from J, the junction kept 15 bases outside the gene matches. Germline V gives CDR1 MNHEY, CDR2 SMNVEV (reference sequence). CDR3 in DNA: TGTGCCAGCAGCCTAAGGGCCCCTAGCGGGAGCGCCGATACGCAGTATTTT. This encodes CASSLRAPSGSADTQYF.

The V call is TRBV14, the J call TRBJ2-7, with 8 bases identical to TRBD2. CDR3 length: 14 residues. Germline trimming cut 6 bases from V and 5 bases from J; bases unmatched to any gene: 9. Germline V CDR1 and CDR2: SGHDN, FVKESK. The chain's CDR3 is CASRRAGVKHEQYF. In DNA form, the CDR3 reads TGTGCCAGCAGAAGAGCGGGAGTCAAACACGAGCAGTACTTC.

The chain carries TRBV18 and TRBJ1-6, with D possibly being TRBD1 (6 bases). The V gene's germline CDR1 is KGHSH and CDR2 LQKENI. The ends were cut back, 8 bases at V and 3 bases at J, with 11 bases in the middle. This CDR3 contains 14 residues. DNA for the CDR3: TGTGCCAGCAGATCGGGACACTATAATTCACCCCTCCACTTT. It translates to CASRSGHYNSPLHF.

This clone was observed a single time. J is TRBJ1-2 and V is TRBV5-4; possible D gene TRBD1, 6 bases. The CDR3 has 13 amino acids. CDR1 is SGHNT and CDR2 is YYREEE in the germline V gene (reference sequence). V lost 0 bases and J 3 bases, leaving 6 bases between the germline ends. CDR3 nucleotides: TGTGCCAGCAGCTTGGGACAGGACTATGGCTACACCTTC. Amino acid sequence: CASSLGQDYGYTF. The whole variable domain, remainder taken from reference TRBV5-4 and TRBJ1-2, is ETGVTQSPTHLIKTRGQQVTLRCSSQSGHNTVSWYQQALGQGPQFIFQYYREEENGRGNFPPRFSGLQFPNYSSELNVNALELDDSALYLCASSLGQDYGYTFGSGTRLTVV.

This chain links TRBV4-1 with TRBJ2-1; 11 bases are shared with TRBD2. The CDR3 runs 17 residues. V dropped 3 bases and J dropped 3; count of bases not matched to a gene: 7. Germline loops: CDR1 MGHRA, CDR2 YSYEKL. The DNA of the CDR3 is TGCGCCAGCAGCCACGAAATAGCGGGAGGGTTCTACAATGAGCAGTTCTTC. It yields the protein CASSHEIAGGFYNEQFF.

This chain connects TRBV4-1 to TRBJ1-6; D not resolved. The CDR3 sequence is 14 residues long. Germline V gene lookup returns CDR1 MGHRA and CDR2 YSYEKL. V shed 3 bases and J shed 9 bases, with 12 bases lying between them. The DNA for the CDR3 is TGCGCCAGCAGCCAGGCCATTTCGGGTTCACCCCTCCACTTT. This codes for CASSQAISGSPLHF.